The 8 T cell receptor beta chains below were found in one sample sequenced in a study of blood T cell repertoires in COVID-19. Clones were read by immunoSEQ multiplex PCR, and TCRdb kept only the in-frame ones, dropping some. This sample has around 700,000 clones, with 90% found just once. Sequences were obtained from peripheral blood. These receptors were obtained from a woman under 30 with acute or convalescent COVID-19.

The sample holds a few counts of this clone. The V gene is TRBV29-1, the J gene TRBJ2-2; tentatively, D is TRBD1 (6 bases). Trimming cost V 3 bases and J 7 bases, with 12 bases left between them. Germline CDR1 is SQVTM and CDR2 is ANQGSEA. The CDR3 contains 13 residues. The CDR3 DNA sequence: TGCAGCGTTGACCTGGGACACGGCGGGGAGCTGTTTTTT. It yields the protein CSVDLGHGGELFF.

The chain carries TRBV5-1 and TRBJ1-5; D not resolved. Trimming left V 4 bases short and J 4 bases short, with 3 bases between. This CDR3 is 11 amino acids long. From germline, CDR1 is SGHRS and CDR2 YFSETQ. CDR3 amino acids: CASSLNQPQHF. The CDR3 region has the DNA TGCGCCAGCAGCCTAAATCAGCCCCAGCATTTT.

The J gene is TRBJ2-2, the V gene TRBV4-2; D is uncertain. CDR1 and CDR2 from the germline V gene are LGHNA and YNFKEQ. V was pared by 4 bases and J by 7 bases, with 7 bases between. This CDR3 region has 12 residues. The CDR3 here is CASSPGYGELFF. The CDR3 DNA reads TGTGCCAGCAGCCCAGGCTACGGGGAGCTGTTTTTT.

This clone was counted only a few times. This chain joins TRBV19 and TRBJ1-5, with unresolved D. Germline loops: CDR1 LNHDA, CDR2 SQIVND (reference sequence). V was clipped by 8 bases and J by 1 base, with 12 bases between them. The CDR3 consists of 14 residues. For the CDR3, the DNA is TGTGCCAGTTATCTGAGAGGAAGCAATCAGCCCCAGCATTTT. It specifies CASYLRGSNQPQHF.

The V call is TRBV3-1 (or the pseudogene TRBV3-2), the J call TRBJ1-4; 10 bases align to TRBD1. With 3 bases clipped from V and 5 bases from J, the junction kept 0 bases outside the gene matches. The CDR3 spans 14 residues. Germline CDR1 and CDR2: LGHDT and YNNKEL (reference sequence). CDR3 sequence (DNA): TGTGCCAGCAGCCAGGACAGGGGGAATGAAAAACTGTTTTTT. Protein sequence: CASSQDRGNEKLFF.

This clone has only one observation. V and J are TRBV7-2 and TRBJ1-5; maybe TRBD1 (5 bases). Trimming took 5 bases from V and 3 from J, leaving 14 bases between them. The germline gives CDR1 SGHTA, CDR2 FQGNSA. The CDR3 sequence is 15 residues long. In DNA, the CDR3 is TGTGCCAGCAGCCCTTATAGGGGCCTCAATCAGCCCCAGCATTTT. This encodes CASSPYRGLNQPQHF.

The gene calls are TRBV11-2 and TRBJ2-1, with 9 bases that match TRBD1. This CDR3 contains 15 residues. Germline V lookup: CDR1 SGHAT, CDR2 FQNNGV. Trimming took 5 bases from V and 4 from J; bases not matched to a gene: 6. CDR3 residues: CASSPGTGIYNEQFF. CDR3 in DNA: TGTGCCAGCAGCCCCGGGACAGGGATTTACAATGAGCAGTTCTTC.

In DNA, the CDR3 is TGTGCCATCAGTGGGACAGGTATGAACACTGAAGCTTTCTTT. Translated: CAISGTGMNTEAFF. The chain has TRBV10-3 and TRBJ1-1, with TRBD1 matching 7 bases. This CDR3 contains 14 residues. In germline, CDR1 is ENHRY, CDR2 SYGVKD. J gave up 0 bases and V 4 bases, and 2 bases lay outside the gene matches.